The present TCR beta chain was sequenced within a study of T-cell memory formation after mild COVID-19 (dated by TCRdb to about 2021). For context, the study as a whole: TCR sequence clusters from the two donors were found to be largely donor specific. In two donors, T-cell clones that expanded and contracted after mild COVID-19 were tracked by sequencing TCRalpha and TCRbeta repertoires over time. The cohort was made up of two young adult volunteers, one female and one male, who were previously healthy.

The data were produced on an Illumina NovaSeq 6000. cDNA libraries for TCRalpha and TCRbeta were prepared by 5'RACE using constant-segment primers, with sample barcodes and unique molecular identifiers added. RNA was extracted from every sample with Trizol reagent. Amplification of the libraries took two PCR steps, and the second step added a second sample barcode plus Illumina TruSeq adapters. Libraries were sequenced on an Illumina NovaSeq with 2 x 150 bp paired-end reads. Under the source paper's analysis protocol: Reads were demultiplexed and collapsed into UMI-guided consensus sequences with migec v1.2.7. With mixcr v2.1.11, UMI consensuses were aligned to TRA and TRB V and J templates and assembled into clonotypes. Clonotypes were classified as expanded or contracted when called significant by both edgeR and NoisET, with noise models trained on biological replicates. For edgeR calls, the cutoffs were a false discovery rate-adjusted p below 0.01 and a log2 fold-change threshold of 1. As an exploratory analysis of dynamics, PCA with hierarchical clustering was applied to max-normalized trajectories of the 1000 most abundant clonotypes. The CD4 or CD8 phenotype of responding clones was assigned using the separately sequenced CD4+ and CD8+ repertoires. TCRdb reprocessing: public reads trimmed at Q25 with fastp, clones called with MiXCR, in-frame beta chains kept. Rows are combined by CDR3 protein, so each entry shows the most common genes and DNA. TCRdb's processing, not the study's, gives the V and J calls here. The sample contains some 330,000 distinct CDR3 sequences, around 21% of them found a single time. The ten largest clones capture approximately 12% of the sample.

Results the study describes overall, beyond this receptor: Clones contracting from day 15 to 85 had balanced CD4/CD8 phenotypes, while a second wave expanding from day 15 to 37 was biased towards CD4+. Contracting CD4+ clones appeared mostly in the CM and EM memory subsets, whereas CD8+ clones were enriched in EMRA. The second-wave clones that peaked on day 37 were not confirmed to be SARS-CoV-2 specific. The detection of some responding clones in pre-infection memory suggests that pre-existing cross-reactive memory T cells joined the SARS-CoV-2 response. Only a couple of mild cases were covered by the study, and larger cohorts that include severe cases with pre-infection samples were considered necessary.

The CDR3 sequence holds 16 residues, the cysteine and phenylalanine included. Of the read, only the CDR3 DNA is kept; its 48 bases are in frame from base 1. Germline trimming: 4 bases from V, 1 base from J; junction bases outside gene matches: 4. Via the germline V gene, CDR1 is LGHNA and CDR2 YNFKEQ. Ficoll-Paque density gradient centrifugation was used to isolate PBMCs. Regarding this clonotype: What this receptor recognizes is not known. Base quality data are lacking; no much larger clone is found one base away.

What was sequenced was PBMCs or a T cell subset sorted from them (not recorded which). Recombination linked TRBV4-2 to TRBJ2-1, with 10 bases in between that match TRBD2. The clonotype was recovered from an adult woman who had mild COVID-19 (a few samples of this study predate the infection). The sample titles of this study are shuffled in the database, so cell type and time point are left out; the donor was told from shared clones. The sequenced DNA is TGTGCCAGCAGCCTCCAGCGGGAGGGATCCTACAATGAGCAGTTCTTC. It translates as CASSLQREGSYNEQFF.